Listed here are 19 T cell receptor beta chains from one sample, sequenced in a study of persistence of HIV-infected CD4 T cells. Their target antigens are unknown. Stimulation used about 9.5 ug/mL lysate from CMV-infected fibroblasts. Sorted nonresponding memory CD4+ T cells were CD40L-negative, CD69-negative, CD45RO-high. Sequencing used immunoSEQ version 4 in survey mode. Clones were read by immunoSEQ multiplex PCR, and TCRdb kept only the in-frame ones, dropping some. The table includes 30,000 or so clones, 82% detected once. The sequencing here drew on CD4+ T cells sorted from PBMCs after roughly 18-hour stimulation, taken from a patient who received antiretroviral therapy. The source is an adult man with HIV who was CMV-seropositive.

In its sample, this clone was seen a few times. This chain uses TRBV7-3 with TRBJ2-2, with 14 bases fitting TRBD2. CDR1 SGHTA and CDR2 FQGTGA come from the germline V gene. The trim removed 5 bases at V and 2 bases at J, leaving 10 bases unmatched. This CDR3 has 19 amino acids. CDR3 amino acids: CASSPRLAGGTPNTGELFF. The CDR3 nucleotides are TGTGCCAGCAGCCCCAGACTAGCGGGGGGGACCCCTAACACCGGGGAGCTGTTTTTT. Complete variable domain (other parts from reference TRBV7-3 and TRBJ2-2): GAGVSQTPSNKVTEKGKYVELRCDPISGHTALYWYRQSLGQGPEFLIYFQGTGAADDSGLPNDRFFAVRPEGSVSTLKIQRTERGDSAVYLCASSPRLAGGTPNTGELFFGEGSRLTVL.

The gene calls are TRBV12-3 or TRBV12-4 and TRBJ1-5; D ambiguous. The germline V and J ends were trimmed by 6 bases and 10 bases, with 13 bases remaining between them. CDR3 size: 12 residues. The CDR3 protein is CASRTQISPQHF. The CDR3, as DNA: TGTGCCAGCAGAACCCAGATCAGCCCCCAGCATTTT.

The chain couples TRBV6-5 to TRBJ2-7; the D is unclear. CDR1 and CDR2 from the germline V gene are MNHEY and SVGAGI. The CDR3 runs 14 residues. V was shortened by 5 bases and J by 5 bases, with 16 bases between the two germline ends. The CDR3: CASSPYPARHEQYF. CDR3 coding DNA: TGTGCCAGCAGTCCCTACCCCGCCAGGCACGAGCAGTACTTC.

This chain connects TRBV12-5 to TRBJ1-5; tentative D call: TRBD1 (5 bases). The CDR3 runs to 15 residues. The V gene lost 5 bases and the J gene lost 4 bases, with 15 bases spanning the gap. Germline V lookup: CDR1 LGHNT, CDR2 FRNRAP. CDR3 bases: TGTGCTAGTGGTCCGTCGCAGGGCCGAAATCAGCCCCAGCATTTT. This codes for CASGPSQGRNQPQHF.

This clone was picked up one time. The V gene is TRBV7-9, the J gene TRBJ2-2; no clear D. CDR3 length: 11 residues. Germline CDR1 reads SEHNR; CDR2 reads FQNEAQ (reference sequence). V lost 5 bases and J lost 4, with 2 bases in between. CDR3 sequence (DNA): TGTGCCAGCAGCCCCACCGGGGAGCTGTTTTTT. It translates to CASSPTGELFF.

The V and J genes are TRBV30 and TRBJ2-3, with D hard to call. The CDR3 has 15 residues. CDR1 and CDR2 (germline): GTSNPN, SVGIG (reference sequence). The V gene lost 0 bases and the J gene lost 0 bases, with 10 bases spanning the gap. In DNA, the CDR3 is TGTGCCTGGAGTGTACTCTCTACTAGCACAGATACGCAGTATTTT. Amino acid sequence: CAWSVLSTSTDTQYF.

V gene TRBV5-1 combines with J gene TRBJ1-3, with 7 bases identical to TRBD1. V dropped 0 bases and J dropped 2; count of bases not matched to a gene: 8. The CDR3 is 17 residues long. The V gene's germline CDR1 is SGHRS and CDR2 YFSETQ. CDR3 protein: CASSLAPTQGAGNTIYF. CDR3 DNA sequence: TGCGCCAGCAGCTTGGCCCCAACGCAGGGGGCTGGAAACACCATATATTTT. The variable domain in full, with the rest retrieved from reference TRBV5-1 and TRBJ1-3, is KAGVTQTPRYLIKTRGQQVTLSCSPISGHRSVSWYQQTPGQGLQFLFEYFSETQRNKGNFPGRFSGRQFSNSRSEMNVSTLELGDSALYLCASSLAPTQGAGNTIYFGEGSWLTVV.

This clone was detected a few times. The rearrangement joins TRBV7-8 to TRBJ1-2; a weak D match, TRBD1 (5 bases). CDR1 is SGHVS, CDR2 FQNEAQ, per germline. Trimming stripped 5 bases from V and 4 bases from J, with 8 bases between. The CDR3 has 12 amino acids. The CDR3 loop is CASSPDTYGYTF. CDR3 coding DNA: TGTGCCAGCAGCCCGGACACCTATGGCTACACCTTC.

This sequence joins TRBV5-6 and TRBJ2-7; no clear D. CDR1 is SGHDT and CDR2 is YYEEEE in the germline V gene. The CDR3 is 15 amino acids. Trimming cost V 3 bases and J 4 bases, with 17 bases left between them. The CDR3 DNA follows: TGTGCCAGCAGCTCCCCTAGGGCAATCGGTTACGAGCAGTACTTC. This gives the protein CASSSPRAIGYEQYF.

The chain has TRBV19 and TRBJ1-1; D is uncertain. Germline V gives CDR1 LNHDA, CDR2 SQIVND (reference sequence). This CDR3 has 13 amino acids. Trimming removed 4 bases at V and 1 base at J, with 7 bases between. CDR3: CASSRRENTEAFF. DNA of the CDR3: TGTGCCAGTAGTAGACGGGAGAACACTGAAGCTTTCTTT.

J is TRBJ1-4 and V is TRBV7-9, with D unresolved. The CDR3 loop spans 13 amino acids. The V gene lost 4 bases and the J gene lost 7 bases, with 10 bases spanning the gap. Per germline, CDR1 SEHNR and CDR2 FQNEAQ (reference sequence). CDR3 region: CASSYGLSEKLFF. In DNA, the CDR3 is TGTGCCAGCAGCTACGGTCTCAGTGAAAAACTGTTTTTT.

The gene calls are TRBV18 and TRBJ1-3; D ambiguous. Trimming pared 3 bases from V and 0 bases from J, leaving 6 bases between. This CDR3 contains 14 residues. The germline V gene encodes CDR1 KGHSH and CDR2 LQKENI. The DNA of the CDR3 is TGTGCCAGCTCACCGGAATTCTCTGGAAACACCATATATTTT. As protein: CASSPEFSGNTIYF.

The CDR3 sequence: CASSAQPTGGYGYTF. As DNA, the CDR3 is TGTGCCAGCAGTGCTCAGCCGACAGGGGGATATGGCTACACCTTC. The chain uses TRBV28 and TRBJ1-2; 9 bases line up with TRBD1. The CDR3 has 15 residues. V trimming: 5 bases; J trimming: 5 bases; junction bases outside the gene matches: 9. Germline CDR1 MDHEN, CDR2 SYDVKM.

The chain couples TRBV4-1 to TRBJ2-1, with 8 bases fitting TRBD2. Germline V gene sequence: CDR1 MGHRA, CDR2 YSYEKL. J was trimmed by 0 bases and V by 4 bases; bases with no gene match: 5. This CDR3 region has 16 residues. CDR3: CASSPGGAFSYNEQFF. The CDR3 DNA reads TGCGCCAGCAGCCCGGGGGGGGCCTTCTCCTACAATGAGCAGTTCTTC.

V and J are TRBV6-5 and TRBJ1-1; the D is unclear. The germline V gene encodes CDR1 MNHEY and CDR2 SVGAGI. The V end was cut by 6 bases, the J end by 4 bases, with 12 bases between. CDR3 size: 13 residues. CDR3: CASRRARGTEAFF. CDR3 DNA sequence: TGTGCCAGCAGGCGGGCCCGGGGCACTGAAGCTTTCTTT.

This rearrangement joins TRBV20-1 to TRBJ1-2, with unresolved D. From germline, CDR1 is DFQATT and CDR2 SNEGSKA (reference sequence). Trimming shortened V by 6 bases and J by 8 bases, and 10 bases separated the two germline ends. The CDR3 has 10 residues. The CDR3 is CSALALGYTF. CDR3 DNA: TGCAGTGCCCTCGCACTGGGCTACACCTTC.

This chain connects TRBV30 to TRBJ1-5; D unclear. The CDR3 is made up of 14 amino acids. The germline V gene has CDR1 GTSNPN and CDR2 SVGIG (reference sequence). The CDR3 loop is CAFSGEFSNQPQHF. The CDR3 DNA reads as TGTGCATTTTCTGGGGAGTTTAGCAATCAGCCCCAGCATTTT.

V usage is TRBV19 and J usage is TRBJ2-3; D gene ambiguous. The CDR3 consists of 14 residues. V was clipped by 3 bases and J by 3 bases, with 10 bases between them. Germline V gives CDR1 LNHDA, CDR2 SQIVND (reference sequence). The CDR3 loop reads CASSILGSTDTQYF. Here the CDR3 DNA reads TGTGCCAGTAGTATCCTCGGGTCAACAGATACGCAGTATTTT.

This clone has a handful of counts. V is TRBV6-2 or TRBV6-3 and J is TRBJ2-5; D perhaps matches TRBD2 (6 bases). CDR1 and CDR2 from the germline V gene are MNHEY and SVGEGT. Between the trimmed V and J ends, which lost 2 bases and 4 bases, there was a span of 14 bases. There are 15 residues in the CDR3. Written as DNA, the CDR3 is TGTGCCAGCAGTTACACGGGGGTCTTACTAGAGACCCAGTACTTC. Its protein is CASSYTGVLLETQYF.